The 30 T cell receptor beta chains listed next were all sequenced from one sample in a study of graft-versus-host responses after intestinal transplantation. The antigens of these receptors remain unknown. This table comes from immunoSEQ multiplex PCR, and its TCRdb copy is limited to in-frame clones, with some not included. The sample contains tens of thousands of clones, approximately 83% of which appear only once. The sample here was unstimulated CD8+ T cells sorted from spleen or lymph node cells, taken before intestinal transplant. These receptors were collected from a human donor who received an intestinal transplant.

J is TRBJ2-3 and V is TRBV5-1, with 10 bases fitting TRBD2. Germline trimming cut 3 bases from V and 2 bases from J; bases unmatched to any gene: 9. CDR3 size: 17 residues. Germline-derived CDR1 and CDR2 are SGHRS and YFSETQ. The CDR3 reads CASSWTLSGRPTDTQYF. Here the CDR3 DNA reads TGCGCCAGCAGCTGGACCCTTAGCGGGAGGCCCACAGATACGCAGTATTTT.

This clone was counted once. CDR3 nucleotides: TGTGCCAGTAGTATAGGGGACACCAGGTACGAGCAGTACTTC. It codes for CASSIGDTRYEQYF. The chain joins TRBV19 to TRBJ2-7; D is possibly TRBD1 (6 bases). Germline V CDR1 and CDR2: LNHDA, SQIVND (reference sequence). The CDR3 extends over 14 amino acids. V was shortened by 1 base and J by 4 bases, with 11 bases between the two germline ends.

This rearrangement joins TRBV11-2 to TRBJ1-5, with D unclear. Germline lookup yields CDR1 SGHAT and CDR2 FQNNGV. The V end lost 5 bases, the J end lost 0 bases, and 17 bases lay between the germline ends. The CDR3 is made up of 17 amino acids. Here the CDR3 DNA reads TGTGCCAGCAGCCCATCCGCCCGGTCTCGTAGCAATCAGCCCCAGCATTTT. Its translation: CASSPSARSRSNQPQHF.

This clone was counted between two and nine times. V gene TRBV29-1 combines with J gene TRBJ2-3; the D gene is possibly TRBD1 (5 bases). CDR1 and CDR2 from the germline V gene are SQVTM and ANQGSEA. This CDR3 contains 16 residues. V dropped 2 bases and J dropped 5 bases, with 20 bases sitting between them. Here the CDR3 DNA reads TGCAGCGTTGAAAATCCCCCAGGGCGAGGTGGAGATACGCAGTATTTT. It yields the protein CSVENPPGRGGDTQYF.

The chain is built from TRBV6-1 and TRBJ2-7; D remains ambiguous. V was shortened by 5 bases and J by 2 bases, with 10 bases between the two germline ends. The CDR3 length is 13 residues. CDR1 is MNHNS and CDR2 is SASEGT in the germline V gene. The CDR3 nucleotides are TGTGCCAGCAGTTATGGCAGAACCTACGAGCAGTACTTC. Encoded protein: CASSYGRTYEQYF.

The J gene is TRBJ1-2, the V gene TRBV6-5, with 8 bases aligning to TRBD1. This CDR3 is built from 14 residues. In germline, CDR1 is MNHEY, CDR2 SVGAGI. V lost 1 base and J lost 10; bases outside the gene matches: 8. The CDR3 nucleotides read TGTGCCAGCAGTTACTACCAGGGGGCGCTTGACTACACCTTC. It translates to CASSYYQGALDYTF.

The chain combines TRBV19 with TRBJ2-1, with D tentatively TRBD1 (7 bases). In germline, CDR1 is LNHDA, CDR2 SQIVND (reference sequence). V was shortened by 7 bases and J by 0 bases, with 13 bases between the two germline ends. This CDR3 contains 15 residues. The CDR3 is CASTAGQISYNEQFF. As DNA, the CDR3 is TGTGCCAGTACCGCGGGACAGATCTCCTACAATGAGCAGTTCTTC.

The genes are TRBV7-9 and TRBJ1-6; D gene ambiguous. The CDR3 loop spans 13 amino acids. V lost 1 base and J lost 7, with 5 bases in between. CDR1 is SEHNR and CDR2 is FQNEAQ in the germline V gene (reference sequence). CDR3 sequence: CASSLGLNSPLHF. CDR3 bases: TGTGCCAGCAGCTTAGGACTGAATTCACCCCTCCACTTT. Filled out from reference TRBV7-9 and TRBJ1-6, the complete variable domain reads DTGVSQNPRHKITKRGQNVTFRCDPISEHNRLYWYRQTLGQGPEFLTYFQNEAQLEKSRLLSDRFSAERPKGSFSTLEIQRTEQGDSAMYLCASSLGLNSPLHFGNGTRLTVT.

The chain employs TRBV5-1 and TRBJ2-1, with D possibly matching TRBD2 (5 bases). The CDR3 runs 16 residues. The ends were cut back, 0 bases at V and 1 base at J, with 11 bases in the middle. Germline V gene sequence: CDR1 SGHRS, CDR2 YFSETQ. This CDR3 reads CASSLGQWTSYNEQFF. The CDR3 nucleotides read TGCGCCAGCAGCTTGGGTCAATGGACTTCCTACAATGAGCAGTTCTTC.

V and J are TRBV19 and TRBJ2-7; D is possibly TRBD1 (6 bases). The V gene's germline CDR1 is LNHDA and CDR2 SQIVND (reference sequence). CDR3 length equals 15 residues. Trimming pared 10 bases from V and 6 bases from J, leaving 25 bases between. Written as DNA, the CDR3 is TGTGCCACTCCCCCAGAGTTGACAGGCTGGAGCGAGCAGTACTTC. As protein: CATPPELTGWSEQYF. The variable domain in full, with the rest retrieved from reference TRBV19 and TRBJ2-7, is DGGITQSPKYLFRKEGQNVTLSCEQNLNHDAMYWYRQDPGQGLRLIYYSQIVNDFQKGDIAEGYSVSREKKESFPLTVTSAQKNPTAFYLCATPPELTGWSEQYFGPGTRLTVT.

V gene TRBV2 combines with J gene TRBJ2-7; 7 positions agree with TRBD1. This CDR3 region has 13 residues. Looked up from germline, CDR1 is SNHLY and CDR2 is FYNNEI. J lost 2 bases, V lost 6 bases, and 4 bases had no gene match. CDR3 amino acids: CASRAGTAYEQYF. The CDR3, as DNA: TGTGCCAGCAGAGCCGGGACAGCCTACGAGCAGTACTTC.

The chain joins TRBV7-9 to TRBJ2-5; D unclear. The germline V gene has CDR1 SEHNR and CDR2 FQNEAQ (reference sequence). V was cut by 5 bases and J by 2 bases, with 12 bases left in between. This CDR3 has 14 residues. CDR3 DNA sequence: TGTGCCAGCAGCCCCAGGTCGCAGCAAGAGACCCAGTACTTC. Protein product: CASSPRSQQETQYF.

The CDR3 protein is CASSTGGRNYEQYF. The CDR3 DNA reads TGTGCCAGCAGTACGGGCGGGAGGAACTACGAGCAGTACTTC. The chain is built from TRBV28 and TRBJ2-7; 8 bases map to TRBD2. There are 14 residues in the CDR3. The germline gives CDR1 MDHEN, CDR2 SYDVKM. V lost 5 bases, J lost 3 bases, and 6 bases stayed unmatched. Looking up the rest from reference TRBV28 and TRBJ2-7 gives the full variable domain: DVKVTQSSRYLVKRTGEKVFLECVQDMDHENMFWYRQDPGLGLRLIYFSYDVKMKEKGDIPEGYSVSREKKERFSLILESASTNQTSMYLCASSTGGRNYEQYFGPGTRLTVT.

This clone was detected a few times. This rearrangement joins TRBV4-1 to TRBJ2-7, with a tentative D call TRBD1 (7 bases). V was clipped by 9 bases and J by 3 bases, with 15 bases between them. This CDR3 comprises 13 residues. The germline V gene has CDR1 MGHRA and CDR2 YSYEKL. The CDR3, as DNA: TGCGCCAGTGGGGGGACAGAGGGCTACGAGCAGTACTTC. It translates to CASGGTEGYEQYF.

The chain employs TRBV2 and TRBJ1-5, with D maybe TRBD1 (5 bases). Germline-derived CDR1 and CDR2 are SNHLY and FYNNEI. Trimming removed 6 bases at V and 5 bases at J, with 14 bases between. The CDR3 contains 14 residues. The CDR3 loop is CASRGPWADQPQHF. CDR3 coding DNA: TGTGCCAGCAGGGGGCCGTGGGCGGATCAGCCCCAGCATTTT.

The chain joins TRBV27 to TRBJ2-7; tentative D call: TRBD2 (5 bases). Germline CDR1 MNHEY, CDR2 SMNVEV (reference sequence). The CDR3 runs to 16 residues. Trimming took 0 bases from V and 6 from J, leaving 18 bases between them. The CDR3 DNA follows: TGTGCCAGCAGTTTATCCGGGATTAACTTGGGGATCGAGCAGTACTTC. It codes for CASSLSGINLGIEQYF.

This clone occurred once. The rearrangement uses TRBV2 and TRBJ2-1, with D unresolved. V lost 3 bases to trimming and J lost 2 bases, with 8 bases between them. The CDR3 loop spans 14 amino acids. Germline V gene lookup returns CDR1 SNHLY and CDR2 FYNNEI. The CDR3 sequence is CASSDPGPYNEQFF. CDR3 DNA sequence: TGTGCCAGCAGTGATCCTGGCCCCTACAATGAGCAGTTCTTC.

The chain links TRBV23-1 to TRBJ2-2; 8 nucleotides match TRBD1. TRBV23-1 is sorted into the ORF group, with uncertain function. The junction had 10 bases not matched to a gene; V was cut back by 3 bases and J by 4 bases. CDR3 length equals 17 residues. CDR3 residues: CASSHPDREGGTGELFF. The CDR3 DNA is TGCGCCAGCAGTCACCCGGACAGGGAAGGTGGCACCGGGGAGCTGTTTTTT.

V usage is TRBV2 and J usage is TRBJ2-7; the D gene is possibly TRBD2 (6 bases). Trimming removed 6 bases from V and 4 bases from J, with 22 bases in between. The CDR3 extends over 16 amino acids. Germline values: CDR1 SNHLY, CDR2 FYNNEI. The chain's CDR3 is CASSPPLGGAPYEQYF. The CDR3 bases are TGTGCCAGCAGCCCCCCGCTAGGAGGGGCCCCTTACGAGCAGTACTTC.

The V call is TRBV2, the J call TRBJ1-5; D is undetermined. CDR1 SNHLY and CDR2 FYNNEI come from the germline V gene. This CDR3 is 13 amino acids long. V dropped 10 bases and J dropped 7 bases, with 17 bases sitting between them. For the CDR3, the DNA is TGTGCCACTGCGGACGGGGAGAACCAGCCCCAGCATTTT. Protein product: CATADGENQPQHF.

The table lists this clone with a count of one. CDR3 in amino acids: CASGVSSNQPQHF. As DNA, the CDR3 is TGTGCCAGCGGAGTTAGTAGCAATCAGCCCCAGCATTTT. V gene TRBV27 combines with J gene TRBJ1-5, with D uncertain. Trimming left V 8 bases short and J 0 bases short, with 8 bases between. The CDR3 consists of 13 residues. From germline, CDR1 is MNHEY and CDR2 SMNVEV (reference sequence).

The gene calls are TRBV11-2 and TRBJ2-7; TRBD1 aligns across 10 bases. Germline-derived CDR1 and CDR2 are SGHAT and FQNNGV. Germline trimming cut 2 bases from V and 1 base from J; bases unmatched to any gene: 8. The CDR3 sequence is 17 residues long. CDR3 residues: CASSLSTGGASSYEQYF. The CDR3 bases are TGTGCCAGCAGCTTATCGACAGGGGGCGCGTCTTCCTACGAGCAGTACTTC.

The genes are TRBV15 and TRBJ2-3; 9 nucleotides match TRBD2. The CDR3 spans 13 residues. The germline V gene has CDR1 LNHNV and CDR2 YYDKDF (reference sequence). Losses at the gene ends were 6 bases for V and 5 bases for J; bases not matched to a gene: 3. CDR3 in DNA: TGTGCCACCAGTGGCGGGGGGGAAGATACGCAGTATTTT. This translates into CATSGGGEDTQYF.

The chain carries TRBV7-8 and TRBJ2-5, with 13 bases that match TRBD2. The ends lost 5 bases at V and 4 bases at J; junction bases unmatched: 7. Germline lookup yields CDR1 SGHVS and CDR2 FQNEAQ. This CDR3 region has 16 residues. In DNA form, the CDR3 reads TGTGCCAGCAGCCCGAGGACTAGCGGGAGAAGAGAGACCCAGTACTTC. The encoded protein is CASSPRTSGRRETQYF.

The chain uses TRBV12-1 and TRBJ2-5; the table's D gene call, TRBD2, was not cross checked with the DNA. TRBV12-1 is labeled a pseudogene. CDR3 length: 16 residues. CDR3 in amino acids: CASTLSGREGRETQYF. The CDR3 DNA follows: TGTGCCAGCACCCTAAGCGGGCGGGAGGGCCGAGAGACCCAGTACTTC.

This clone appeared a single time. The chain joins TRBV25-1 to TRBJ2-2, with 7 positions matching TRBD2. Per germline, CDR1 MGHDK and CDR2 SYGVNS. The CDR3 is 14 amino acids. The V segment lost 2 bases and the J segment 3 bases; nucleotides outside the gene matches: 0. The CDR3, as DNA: TGTGCCAGCAGTGAAGCGGGGGACACCGGGGAGCTGTTTTTT. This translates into CASSEAGDTGELFF.

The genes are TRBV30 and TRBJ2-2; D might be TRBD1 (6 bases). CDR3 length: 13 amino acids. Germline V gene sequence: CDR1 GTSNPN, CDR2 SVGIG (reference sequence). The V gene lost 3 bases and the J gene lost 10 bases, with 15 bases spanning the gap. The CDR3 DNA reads TGTGCCTGGAGAGACCACAGGGATACGGAGCTGTTTTTT. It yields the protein CAWRDHRDTELFF.

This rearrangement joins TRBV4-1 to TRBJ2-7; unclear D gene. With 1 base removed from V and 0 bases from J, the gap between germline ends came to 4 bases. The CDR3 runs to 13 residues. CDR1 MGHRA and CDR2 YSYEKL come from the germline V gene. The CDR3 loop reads CASSQVYSYEQYF. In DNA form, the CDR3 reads TGCGCCAGCAGCCAAGTATACTCCTACGAGCAGTACTTC.

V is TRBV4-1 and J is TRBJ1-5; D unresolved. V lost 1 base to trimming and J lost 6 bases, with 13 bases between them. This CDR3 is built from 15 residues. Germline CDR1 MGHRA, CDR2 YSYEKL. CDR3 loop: CASSQVVGGIQPQHF. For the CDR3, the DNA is TGCGCCAGCAGCCAAGTGGTGGGAGGGATTCAGCCCCAGCATTTT.

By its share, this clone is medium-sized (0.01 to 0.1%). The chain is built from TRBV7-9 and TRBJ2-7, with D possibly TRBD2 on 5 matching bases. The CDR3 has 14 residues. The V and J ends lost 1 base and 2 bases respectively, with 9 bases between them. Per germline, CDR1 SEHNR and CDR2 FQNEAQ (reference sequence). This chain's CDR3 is CASSLGPGAYEQYF. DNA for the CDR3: TGTGCCAGCAGCTTAGGTCCCGGGGCCTACGAGCAGTACTTC.